The source of this T cell receptor beta chain is a study of Ad26.COV2.S vaccination and SARS-CoV-2 variants. As for the study in general: Each vaccinee took Ad26.COV2.S intramuscularly, once or twice 56 days apart.

CDR3 length: 14 amino acids. V lost 1 base and J lost 0, with 6 bases in between. CDR1 is LNHDA, CDR2 SQIVND, per germline (reference sequence). Generated by immunoSEQ multiplex PCR, the TCRdb table keeps only in-frame clones and is missing some. Of 300,000 to 400,000 clones in the sample, about 86% were seen once. Remarks on this clone: Its specificity is unknown. Other DNA sequences in the same sample also yield this CDR3.

The treatment denotes: about 20 received Ad26.COV2.S at low or high dose, single or two shots; about 5 received placebo; per-sample allocation not given. Day 63 after the first vaccine or placebo injection was the time point for sampling. An Ad26 vector that expressed Wuhan-strain SARS-CoV-2 spike constituted the vaccine. Study results and caveats: Breadth of non-spike TCRs did not differ between vaccinees and placebo recipients.

This specimen consisted of peripheral blood, obtained in a trial of Ad26.COV2.S vaccine versus placebo. The receptor comes from a person aged 18-60 years who received the Ad26.COV2.S COVID-19 vaccine or a placebo. V is TRBV19 and J is TRBJ1-1; tentative D call: TRBD1 (6 bases). The chain's CDR3 is CASSIGTVNTEAFF. The CDR3 DNA follows: TGTGCCAGTAGTATAGGGACAGTGAACACTGAAGCTTTCTTT.